This is a list of T cell receptor beta chains from one sample in a study of vaccination and CD4 T cells after COVID-19. One entry per CDR3 protein results from TCRdb running MiXCR on the PCR reads. Of about 13,000 distinct CDR3 sequences listed, around 38% were seen once; the top ten hold 9.2%. No antigen is known for these receptors. The specimen comprised CD4+ T cells from blood, cultured in vitro, sampled after SARS-CoV-2 vaccination. The source of these receptors is a human donor who had recovered from COVID-19. CDR3s include the opening cysteine and the closing phenylalanine or tryptophan. D genes are given only for firm matches. Some rows mark clone size as missing; the rest say once, few, many or name a class of expanded clone.

D gene	clone size	J gene	V gene	CDR3 DNA	CDR3 protein
TRBD1	once	TRBJ1-2	TRBV28	TGTGCCAGCAGTTTATACAGGGGGAACTATGGCTACACCTTC	CASSLYRGNYGYTF
TRBD1	few	TRBJ1-2	TRBV6-2/TRBV6-3	TGTGCCAGCAGAAAGACAGGGGAGGATGGCTACACCTTC	CASRKTGEDGYTF
-	few	TRBJ1-2	TRBV6-5	TGTGCCAGCAGTTACTTGCACAGGGATGGCTACACCTTC	CASSYLHRDGYTF
TRBD1	few	TRBJ1-1	TRBV6-2/TRBV6-3	TGTGCCAGCAGGCCTCCGGGACAGGGTGTGGCGAACACTGAAGCTTTCTTT	CASRPPGQGVANTEAFF
TRBD1	once	TRBJ1-1	TRBV3-1	TGTGCCAGCAGCCCTGGAAACAGGGGCCACACTGAAGCTTTCTTT	CASSPGNRGHTEAFF
-	-	TRBJ1-1	TRBV12-5	TGTGCTAGTGGTTTGGAGGTAGGAGAGAGGGTTTTT	CASGLEVGERVF
-	few	TRBJ1-1	TRBV11-3	TGTGCCAGCAGCTCCCACAGAGGACAAGTAGGCACTGAAGCTTTCTTT	CASSSHRGQVGTEAFF
-	-	TRBJ2-7	TRBV24-1	TGTGCCACCAGTGATTTGTCCGACACGGGAAGGCAGTACTTC	CATSDLSDTGRQYF
-	once	TRBJ2-7	TRBV12-3/TRBV12-4	TGTGCCAGCAGTTTGACAGGCCTCTCCTACGAGCAGTACTTC	CASSLTGLSYEQYF
TRBD1	-	TRBJ1-1	TRBV7-3	TGTGCCAGCAGCTTAACGGGACAGGGGAATGAAGCTTTCTTT	CASSLTGQGNEAFF
TRBD1	-	TRBJ2-5	TRBV19	TGTGCCAGTAGTATCGGGCAGGGGGAATTGGAGACCCAGTACTTC	CASSIGQGELETQYF
-	-	TRBJ1-1	TRBV9	TGTGCCAGCAGCGTAGAGGTCCGGACTGAAGCTTTCTTT	CASSVEVRTEAFF
-	-	TRBJ1-6	TRBV28	TGTGCCAGCAGTTTATTTCTTAGCGGACAGCTATCGCCCAATTCACCCCTCCACTTT	CASSLFLSGQLSPNSPLHF
-	few	TRBJ2-3	TRBV28	TGTGCCAGCAGTTTCCCGGGGAAGGATACGCAGTATTTT	CASSFPGKDTQYF
-	few	TRBJ1-6	TRBV20-1	TGCAGTGCCTGGACGGGTAATTCACCCCTCCACTTT	CSAWTGNSPLHF
-	few	TRBJ2-1	TRBV20-1	TGCAGTGCTAGAGATACAGTAACCTTCTACAATGAGCAGTTCTTC	CSARDTVTFYNEQFF
-	few	TRBJ1-2	TRBV10-1	TGCGCCATCCACGGACAGCGTGGCTACACCTTC	CAIHGQRGYTF
-	few	TRBJ1-1	TRBV7-9	TGTGCCAGCAGCTTAGCGGGCAGGGTGGGAGAGACTGAAGCTTTCTTT	CASSLAGRVGETEAFF
-	-	TRBJ2-3	TRBV6-5	TGTGCCAGCAGTTACTCGCTGACAGCCACAGATACGCAGTATTTT	CASSYSLTATDTQYF
-	few	TRBJ2-3	TRBV20-1	TGCAGTGCTAGAGATCCCCAGGTCCGCACAGATACGCAGTATTTT	CSARDPQVRTDTQYF
-	-	TRBJ1-6	TRBV7-2	TGTGCCAGCAGCCACCCAAAATCACCCCTCCACTTT	CASSHPKSPLHF
-	-	TRBJ2-1	TRBV11-3	TGTGCCAGCAGCCGAGACAGCTCCTACAATGAGCAGTTCTTC	CASSRDSSYNEQFF
-	-	TRBJ2-3	TRBV7-2	TGTGCCAGCAGCTTAAGGAGCCCAGGGCGGCATACGCAGTATTTT	CASSLRSPGRHTQYF
-	few	TRBJ1-2	TRBV28	TGTGCCAGCAGAAATTCTCTGGTTACAGACGACACCTTC	CASRNSLVTDDTF
-	-	TRBJ2-1	TRBV2	TGTGCCAGCAGTAGGGATGCATCCTACAATGAGCAGTTCTTC	CASSRDASYNEQFF
TRBD1	-	TRBJ2-7	TRBV20-1	TGCAGTGCTAGCCAAAGGTTACCTACAGGGGTAGTGGCCGAGCAGTACTTC	CSASQRLPTGVVAEQYF
-	-	TRBJ1-5	TRBV28	TGTGCCAGCAGTAGGGACATTTATAGCAATCAGCCCCAGCATTTT	CASSRDIYSNQPQHF
-	-	TRBJ2-3	TRBV19	TGTGCCAGTAGTGGCAGCTTGGTATTCGGCACAGATACGCAGTATTTT	CASSGSLVFGTDTQYF
TRBD1	-	TRBJ2-1	TRBV6-4	TGTGCCAGCAGTCCCCTGGGACAGGGTCTAAGCGGGCAGTTCTTC	CASSPLGQGLSGQFF
TRBD1	-	TRBJ2-7	TRBV2	TGTGCCAGCAGTGAAGCGACAGGGGGCTCTTCCGAGCAGTACTTC	CASSEATGGSSEQYF
TRBD1	-	TRBJ2-3	TRBV2	TGTGCCAGCCTTGGGACAGGGAATACGCAGTATTTT	CASLGTGNTQYF
-	-	TRBJ2-7	TRBV20-1	TGCAGTGCTAGAATGGGTGGGCACTACGAGCAGTACTTC	CSARMGGHYEQYF
-	-	TRBJ1-6	TRBV10-3	TGTGCCATCAGTGAGTCCCCGGGCTCGGAATCACCCCTCCACTTT	CAISESPGSESPLHF
-	-	TRBJ1-2	TRBV6-1	TGTGCCAGCAGACCGACAAAACCCTCGGGTGGCTACACCTTC	CASRPTKPSGGYTF
TRBD2	-	TRBJ2-1	TRBV6-2/TRBV6-3	TGTGCCAGCAGTTATGCCTCGGGAGGACAAGGGGAGCAGTTCTTC	CASSYASGGQGEQFF
-	-	TRBJ1-1	TRBV7-2	TGTGCCAGCAGCCAAACAGGGTTGAACACTGAAGCTTTCTTT	CASSQTGLNTEAFF
-	-	TRBJ2-3	TRBV28	TGTGCCAGCAGTCGTCAGGGCAGGGCCTCAGATACGCAGTATTTT	CASSRQGRASDTQYF
-	few	TRBJ2-7	TRBV7-9	TGTGCCAGCAGCTTATGGGAGACCTACGAGCAGTACTTC	CASSLWETYEQYF
TRBD1	-	TRBJ1-1	TRBV7-9	TGTGCCAGCAGCTTGGGGACAGGGGATACTGAAGCTTTCTTT	CASSLGTGDTEAFF
TRBD2	-	TRBJ2-7	TRBV6-5	TGTGCCAGCAGTTACCTAGCGGGAGGGCCCTACGAGCAGTACTTC	CASSYLAGGPYEQYF
-	once	TRBJ1-5	TRBV12-3/TRBV12-4	TGTGCCAGCAGTACTGGGGGCCGTCATCAGCCCCAGCATTTT	CASSTGGRHQPQHF
-	-	TRBJ1-5	TRBV6-2/TRBV6-3	TGTGCCAGCAGTTACTCGCAGGGGAAGGGGAATCAGCCCCAGCATTTT	CASSYSQGKGNQPQHF
TRBD1	-	TRBJ2-3	TRBV20-1	TGCAGTGCTAGAGAGAGGGGGCATCCGTTACAGTATTTT	CSARERGHPLQYF
-	few	TRBJ2-5	TRBV10-1	TGCGCCACCTCAAGGGAGACCGGACAGTGCCCCCAAGAGACCCAGTACTTC	CATSRETGQCPQETQYF
-	-	TRBJ1-2	TRBV20-1	TGCAGTGCCCCGGGGCCTTATGGCTACACCTTC	CSAPGPYGYTF
TRBD1	few	TRBJ1-2	TRBV27	TGTGCCAGCAGTGGTACCTCGGACAGGGGGCAAGGGGACTATGGCTACACCTTC	CASSGTSDRGQGDYGYTF
-	-	TRBJ1-2	TRBV11-1	TGTGCCAGCAGCCTCCCTCAGGGCCCTGTGACCTTC	CASSLPQGPVTF
TRBD1	few	TRBJ1-1	TRBV20-1	TGCAGTACAGGACAGGCTTACACTGAAGCTTTCTTT	CSTGQAYTEAFF
-	few	TRBJ2-7	TRBV20-1	TGCAGTGCTAGACAGGGACCCTACGAGCAGTACTTC	CSARQGPYEQYF
TRBD1	-	TRBJ2-7	TRBV5-1	TGCGCCAGCAGATTGGGCCGGGACAGGGGCCACGAGCAGTACTTC	CASRLGRDRGHEQYF
TRBD1	-	TRBJ1-5	TRBV5-6	TGTGCCAGCAGCTTGGGACAGGGAGGTCAGCCCCAGCATTTT	CASSLGQGGQPQHF
-	few	TRBJ2-5	TRBV6-1	TGTGCCAGCAGGGGCCAAGTACAAGAGACCCAGTACTTC	CASRGQVQETQYF
-	-	TRBJ2-3	TRBV21-1	TGTGCCAGCAGCAAGGGACAGGGGTTAAGAGATACGCAGTATTTT	CASSKGQGLRDTQYF
-	few	TRBJ2-3	TRBV5-6	TGTGCCAGCAGCTTCATAAGCACAGATACGCAGTATTTT	CASSFISTDTQYF
-	once	TRBJ2-2	TRBV4-3	TGCGCCAGCAGCCAAGAGGGTTTGGGTGCTGGCGCCGGGGAGCTGTTTTTT	CASSQEGLGAGAGELFF